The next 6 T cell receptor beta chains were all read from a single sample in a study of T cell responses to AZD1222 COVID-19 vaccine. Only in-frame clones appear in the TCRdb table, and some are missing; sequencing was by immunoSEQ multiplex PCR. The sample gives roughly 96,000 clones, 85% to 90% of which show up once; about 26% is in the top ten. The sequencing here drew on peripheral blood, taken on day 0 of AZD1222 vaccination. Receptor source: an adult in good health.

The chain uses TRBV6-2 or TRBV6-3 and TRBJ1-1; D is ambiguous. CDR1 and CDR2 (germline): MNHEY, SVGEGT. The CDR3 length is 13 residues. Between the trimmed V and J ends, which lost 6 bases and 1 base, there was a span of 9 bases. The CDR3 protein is CASSQRENTEAFF. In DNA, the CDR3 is TGTGCCAGCAGCCAGCGGGAGAACACTGAAGCTTTCTTT.

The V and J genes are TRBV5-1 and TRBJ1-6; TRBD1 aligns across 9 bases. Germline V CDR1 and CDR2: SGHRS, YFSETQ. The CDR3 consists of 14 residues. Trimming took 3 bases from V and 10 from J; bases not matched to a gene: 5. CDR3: CASSSGTGNSPLHF. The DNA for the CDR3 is TGCGCCAGCAGCTCCGGGACAGGGAACTCACCCCTCCACTTT.

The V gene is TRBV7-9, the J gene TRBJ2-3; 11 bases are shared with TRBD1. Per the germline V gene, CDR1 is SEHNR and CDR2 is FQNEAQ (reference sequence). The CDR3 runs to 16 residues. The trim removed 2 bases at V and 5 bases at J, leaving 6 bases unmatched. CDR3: CASSLTPGQGVDTQYF. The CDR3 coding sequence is TGTGCCAGCAGCTTAACTCCGGGACAGGGGGTAGATACGCAGTATTTT.

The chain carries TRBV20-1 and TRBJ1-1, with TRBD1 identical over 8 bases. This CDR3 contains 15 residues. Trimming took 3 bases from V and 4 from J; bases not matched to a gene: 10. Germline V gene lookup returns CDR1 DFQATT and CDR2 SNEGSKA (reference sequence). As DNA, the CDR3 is TGCAGTGCTAGTTCTGGACAGGGTAAAATCACTGAAGCTTTCTTT. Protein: CSASSGQGKITEAFF.

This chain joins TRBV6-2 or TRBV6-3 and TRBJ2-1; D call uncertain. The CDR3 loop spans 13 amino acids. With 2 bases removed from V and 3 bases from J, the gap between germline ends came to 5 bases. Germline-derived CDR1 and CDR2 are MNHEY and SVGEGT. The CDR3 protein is CASSYGDYNEQFF. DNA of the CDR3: TGTGCCAGCAGTTACGGGGACTACAATGAGCAGTTCTTC.

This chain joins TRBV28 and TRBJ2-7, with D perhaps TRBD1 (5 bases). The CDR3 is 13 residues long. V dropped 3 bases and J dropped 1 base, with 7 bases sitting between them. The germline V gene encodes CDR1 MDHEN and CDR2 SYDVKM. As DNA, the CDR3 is TGTGCCAGCAGTTTGCCAGGGTCCTACGAGCAGTACTTC. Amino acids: CASSLPGSYEQYF.